These T cell receptor beta chains were read from a single sample in a study of T cells in Graves' hyperthyroidism and ophthalmopathy. One entry per CDR3 protein, called by TCRdb with MiXCR from the multiplex PCR reads. The sample consists of 490,000 or so distinct CDR3 sequences, 22% of them appearing once. Sequenced: blood. These receptors were collected from a woman aged 70 to 79 with Graves' ophthalmopathy. The CDR3 runs from the conserved cysteine through the conserved F or W. A D gene is named only where the DNA matches it firmly. Clone size appears in some rows only: once, few, many, or a class for an expanded clone.

V: TRBV11-2; size: many; D: TRBD2; length: 15; J: TRBJ2-7; CDR3: CASSLGAAGANEQYF; DNA: TGTGCCAGCAGCTTAGGAGCTGCGGGAGCCAACGAGCAGTACTTC
V: TRBV12-3/TRBV12-4; size: many; D: .; length: 15; J: TRBJ2-2; CDR3: CASSLQGQHTGELFF; DNA: TGTGCCAGCAGTTTGCAAGGCCAGCACACCGGGGAGCTGTTTTTT
V: TRBV5-1; size: few; D: .; length: 14; J: TRBJ2-3; CDR3: CASSLVGSADTQYF; DNA: TGCGCCAGCAGCTTGGTCGGGAGCGCAGATACGCAGTATTTT
V: TRBV7-9; size: .; D: TRBD1; length: 15; J: TRBJ2-5; CDR3: CASSYRDSLVATQYF; DNA: TGTGCCAGCAGCTACCGGGACAGCCTTGTTGCAACCCAGTACTTC
V: TRBV20-1; size: .; D: .; length: 14; J: TRBJ2-7; CDR3: CSAGGGTASYEQYF; DNA: TGCAGTGCGGGAGGGGGGACGGCTTCTTACGAGCAGTACTTC
V: TRBV12-3/TRBV12-4; size: many; D: TRBD2; length: 15; J: TRBJ2-1; CDR3: CASTQLAGVYNEQFF; DNA: TGTGCCAGCACCCAACTAGCGGGAGTCTACAATGAGCAGTTCTTC
V: TRBV3-1; size: .; D: .; length: 13; J: TRBJ1-1; CDR3: CASSDTLNTEAFF; DNA: TGTGCCAGCAGCGACACATTGAACACTGAAGCTTTCTTT
V: TRBV7-3; size: .; D: .; length: 16; J: TRBJ1-3; CDR3: CASSGRDTASGNTIYF; DNA: TGTGCCAGCAGCGGCAGGGACACGGCCTCTGGAAACACCATATATTTT
V: TRBV5-6; size: few; D: TRBD1; length: 15; J: TRBJ2-7; CDR3: CASVRRGQGYHEQYF; DNA: TGTGCCAGCGTCCGACGAGGACAGGGGTACCACGAGCAGTACTTC
V: TRBV7-8; size: few; D: .; length: 15; J: TRBJ2-5; CDR3: CASSFYLRLDETQYF; DNA: TGTGCCAGCAGCTTCTACCTACGCTTAGATGAGACCCAGTACTTC